Listed below are T cell receptor beta chains from one sample, sequenced in a study of cytomegalovirus exposure and HLA in healthy donors. Sequencing used immunoSEQ multiplex PCR; TCRdb keeps in-frame clones, though not all of them. The table has 65,000 or so clones, under 95% seen once; the top ten hold over 1%. Specimen: PBMCs. Receptors originate from a woman aged 18-29 years in good health and CMV-seronegative. CDR3s include the opening cysteine and the closing phenylalanine or tryptophan. The D gene is left open where the match is weak.

D: TRBD2; J: TRBJ2-7; V: TRBV29-1; CDR3: CSVESPLAGGGYEQYF
D: .; J: TRBJ2-7; V: TRBV4-1; CDR3: CASSQDGAGTYEQYF
D: .; J: TRBJ1-1; V: TRBV2; CDR3: CASQGYIITEAFF
D: .; J: TRBJ1-5; V: TRBV5-1; CDR3: CASSLSDPGNQPQHF
D: TRBD2; J: TRBJ2-3; V: TRBV6-1; CDR3: CASGRGVDTQYF
D: .; J: TRBJ2-5; V: TRBV5-6; CDR3: CASSLVGGMAQYF
D: .; J: TRBJ1-3; V: TRBV10-1; CDR3: CASGRDGGNTIYF
D: TRBD2; J: TRBJ2-7; V: TRBV15; CDR3: CATSPNPGLAESYEREQYF
D: TRBD1; J: TRBJ2-1; V: TRBV9; CDR3: CASSVEGQGANEQFF
D: TRBD1; J: TRBJ2-1; V: TRBV18; CDR3: CASSRHLTGDEQFF
D: TRBD1; J: TRBJ2-7; V: TRBV6-5; CDR3: CASRPGQTYEQYF
D: .; J: TRBJ1-4; V: TRBV2; CDR3: CASSEAVTGIGEKLFF
D: TRBD1; J: TRBJ2-6; V: TRBV7-9; CDR3: CASSPTGGPGANVLTF
D: TRBD2; J: TRBJ2-1; V: TRBV9; CDR3: CASSVAWAPLAGARNEQFF
D: TRBD1; J: TRBJ2-7; V: TRBV4-1; CDR3: CASSPSPGTGIYEQYF
D: TRBD1; J: TRBJ2-2; V: TRBV6-4; CDR3: CASSDSARQGDTGELFF
D: TRBD2; J: TRBJ2-3; V: TRBV4-1; CDR3: CASSQGDYPRKQYF
D: TRBD1; J: TRBJ1-2; V: TRBV7-9; CDR3: CASLGQGYDGYTF
D: .; J: TRBJ2-1; V: TRBV5-6; CDR3: CASSLATPNEQFF
D: .; J: TRBJ2-7; V: TRBV6-6; CDR3: CASSPTGMSSYEQYF
D: .; J: TRBJ2-7; V: TRBV18; CDR3: CASSQGVGQYF
D: .; J: TRBJ1-4; V: TRBV2; CDR3: CASSEIRGASNEKLFF
D: .; J: TRBJ2-3; V: TRBV11-2; CDR3: CASSRLSTSIDTQYF
D: TRBD1; J: TRBJ2-1; V: TRBV6-5; CDR3: CASMGEDRDVNEQFF
D: TRBD2; J: TRBJ2-5; V: TRBV10-3; CDR3: CAISDTAGGPGETQYF
D: .; J: TRBJ1-1; V: TRBV29-1; CDR3: CSVKAGQLNTEAFF
D: .; J: TRBJ2-2; V: TRBV2; CDR3: CASSSAGMNTGELFF
D: TRBD2; J: TRBJ2-5; V: TRBV2; CDR3: CASSGTGGETQYF
D: .; J: TRBJ2-5; V: TRBV30; CDR3: CAWSERGETQYF
D: .; J: TRBJ2-6; V: TRBV6-4; CDR3: CASSTTVGANVLTF
D: .; J: TRBJ2-1; V: TRBV6-4; CDR3: CASSEESGTYNEQFF
D: .; J: TRBJ1-2; V: TRBV6-6; CDR3: CASSREVNYGYTF
D: TRBD2; J: TRBJ2-7; V: TRBV6-6; CDR3: CAARSGRNEQYF